This T cell receptor beta chain was identified during a study of CD8 T cells in ankylosing spondylitis. Regarding the study as a whole: Seemingly distinctive of ankylosing spondylitis blood was a TCR beta motif formed by eight highly homologous variants.

The CDR3 length is 12 residues. The germline V gene has CDR1 GTSNPN and CDR2 SVGIG (reference sequence). Trimming pared 1 base from V and 4 bases from J, leaving 6 bases between. A single record per CDR3 protein comes from TCRdb applying MiXCR to the 5' RACE reads. The table shows around 440,000 distinct CDR3 sequences, with more than 15% occurring only once. To note about this clonotype: Its antigen remains unidentified.

The material sequenced was blood, either unsorted or a sorted T cell fraction (not recorded which). The chain uses TRBV30 and TRBJ2-3; D gene ambiguous. The sequence derives from a male donor with ankylosing spondylitis. The CDR3 DNA is TGTGCCTGGAGTGGTGGGGCAGATACGCAGTATTTT. Its translation: CAWSGGADTQYF.